These 26 T cell receptor beta chains were all obtained from the same sample, sequenced in a study of CXCR3-negative and CXCR3-positive naive CD8 T cells. UMI-labeled 5' RACE yielded the TRB cDNA libraries. Reprocessing the 5' RACE reads, TCRdb reports a single entry for every CDR3 protein and omits DNA. This table holds 50,000 to 55,000 distinct CDR3 sequences. The sequenced sample was naive CXCR3- CD8+ T cells from blood. Indicated subset: CD45RO-CCR7+CD27+CD95- naive CD8+ T cells lacking CXCR3 (TNR3-). These receptors were obtained from a human donor in good health. Some clones in this sample may be carry-over from other donors' samples.

The chain couples TRBV29-1 to TRBJ2-7. The CDR3 has 12 amino acids. Per germline, CDR1 SQVTM and CDR2 ANQGSEA. The CDR3 sequence: CSVADSSYEQYF.

The chain combines TRBV7-2 with TRBJ2-4. CDR1 and CDR2 (germline): SGHTA, FQGNSA. The CDR3 is made up of 13 amino acids. CDR3 sequence reads: CASEDGAKNIQYF.

The chain recombines TRBV28 with TRBJ1-5; the TCRdb call, TRBD1, lacks DNA for checking. Germline CDR1 and CDR2: MDHEN and SYDVKM. This CDR3 has 16 residues. CDR3 loop: CASSIPSGSANQPQHF.

The chain combines TRBV5-1 with TRBJ2-7. In germline, CDR1 is SGHRS, CDR2 YFSETQ. The CDR3 length is 14 residues. CDR3 sequence: CASSLGLLSYEQYF.

This chain connects TRBV29-1 to TRBJ1-1; the D call of TRBD1 rests on TCRdb alone, since no DNA is present to check it. Germline CDR1 reads SQVTM; CDR2 reads ANQGSEA. There are 12 residues in the CDR3. CDR3 loop: CSALTENTEAFF.

The chain has TRBV5-6 and TRBJ1-2; TCRdb calls TRBD1, which cannot be checked without DNA. Germline V gene lookup returns CDR1 SGHDT and CDR2 YYEEEE. The CDR3 has 14 residues. CDR3 sequence reads: CASSLPGVIYGYTF.

This chain links TRBV12-3 or TRBV12-4 with TRBJ2-6. The CDR3 is 15 amino acids. The chain's CDR3 is CASSLIISGANVLTF.

The chain has TRBV2 and TRBJ2-7; TCRdb selects TRBD2, and the lack of DNA leaves this call unchecked. CDR3 size: 13 residues. Germline-derived CDR1 and CDR2 are SNHLY and FYNNEI. CDR3 sequence: CASSALVSYEQYF. Filled out from reference TRBV2 and TRBJ2-7, the complete variable domain reads EPEVTQTPSHQVTQMGQEVILRCVPISNHLYFYWYRQILGQKVEFLVSFYNNEISEKSEIFDDQFSVERPDGSNFTLKIRSTKLEDSAMYFCASSALVSYEQYFGPGTRLTVT.

The chain recombines TRBV7-2 with TRBJ1-2. CDR1 and CDR2 (germline): SGHTA, FQGNSA. There are 14 residues in the CDR3. CDR3 sequence reads: CASSFGGAGYGYTF.

The rearrangement uses TRBV29-1 and TRBJ2-7; TCRdb selects TRBD1, and the lack of DNA leaves this call unchecked. Per germline, CDR1 SQVTM and CDR2 ANQGSEA. This CDR3 region has 19 residues. CDR3 sequence reads: CSVEVPGTGLHSSSYEQYF.

This chain links TRBV6-2 or TRBV6-3 with TRBJ2-1; the D call of TRBD2 rests on TCRdb alone, since no DNA is present to check it. This CDR3 is 17 amino acids long. CDR1 and CDR2 from the germline V gene are MNHEY and SVGEGT. The CDR3 spells CASRNAGGSPSYNEQFF.

This chain uses TRBV28 with TRBJ2-1; the D call from TCRdb, TRBD1, cannot be confirmed without DNA. Germline values: CDR1 MDHEN, CDR2 SYDVKM. The CDR3 covers 15 residues. CDR3: CASSSGTGGLNEQFF.

The chain recombines TRBV28 with TRBJ2-1. CDR3 size: 13 residues. Germline V gives CDR1 MDHEN, CDR2 SYDVKM. The CDR3 sequence: CASSLYSVNEQFF.

The V and J genes are TRBV28 and TRBJ2-2; the TCRdb D gene call, TRBD2, has no DNA to confirm it. The CDR3 consists of 15 residues. Germline V lookup: CDR1 MDHEN, CDR2 SYDVKM. CDR3 region: CASSTGTSFAGELFF.

The V gene is TRBV4-2, the J gene TRBJ2-5. This CDR3 region has 15 residues. Germline V gene sequence: CDR1 LGHNA, CDR2 YNFKEQ. CDR3: CASSQDLRNYGTQYF.

CDR3 protein: CASRYSGGDNEQFF. J is TRBJ2-1 and V is TRBV12-3 or TRBV12-4; TCRdb names TRBD1, which stays unverified in the absence of DNA. The CDR3 runs to 14 residues.

This rearrangement joins TRBV28 to TRBJ2-3; TCRdb proposes TRBD2, but this gene call is untestable without DNA. Germline V gene lookup returns CDR1 MDHEN and CDR2 SYDVKM. CDR3 size: 15 residues. The CDR3 loop is CASSLTAAGGDTQYF.

The V gene is TRBV18, the J gene TRBJ2-7; the D gene TCRdb calls, TRBD2, cannot be checked with no DNA. The CDR3 is 14 residues long. Germline V gene lookup returns CDR1 KGHSH and CDR2 LQKENI. The CDR3 loop is CASSTSGDNYEQYF.

This sequence joins TRBV28 and TRBJ2-4; TCRdb gives TRBD2 as the D gene, but with no DNA this cannot be confirmed. Per germline, CDR1 MDHEN and CDR2 SYDVKM. CDR3 length: 14 amino acids. The CDR3 spells CASSNPPLVNIQYF.

This sequence joins TRBV9 and TRBJ1-5. CDR3 size: 19 residues. Germline values: CDR1 SGDLS, CDR2 YYNGEE. Here the CDR3 reads CASSVCLKEGTEGNQPQHF.

This chain connects TRBV29-1 to TRBJ2-7; TCRdb's assignment of TRBD1 cannot be checked, as there is no DNA. Germline CDR1 and CDR2: SQVTM and ANQGSEA. The CDR3 consists of 14 residues. The CDR3 loop is CSVENGQGAGEQYF.

The gene calls are TRBV12-3 or TRBV12-4 and TRBJ1-1; TCRdb's D call of TRBD1 is untestable without DNA. CDR3 length equals 14 residues. CDR3 amino acids: CASSSGQGDTEAFF.

This sequence joins TRBV28 and TRBJ1-2; TCRdb returns TRBD1, unconfirmable since there is no DNA. The CDR3 length is 13 residues. Germline V gene sequence: CDR1 MDHEN, CDR2 SYDVKM. The CDR3: CASSLDRVYGYTF.

The chain has TRBV12-3 or TRBV12-4 and TRBJ2-2; the D gene TCRdb calls, TRBD1, cannot be checked with no DNA. The CDR3 is made up of 13 amino acids. CDR3 region: CATTPPNTGELFF.

V and J are TRBV28 and TRBJ2-5; checking the TCRdb D call of TRBD1 is not possible without DNA. Germline-derived CDR1 and CDR2 are MDHEN and SYDVKM. The CDR3 has 16 residues. This CDR3 is CASSFPGGKVKETQYF.

V gene TRBV14 combines with J gene TRBJ2-2. This CDR3 has 14 amino acids. The V gene's germline CDR1 is SGHDN and CDR2 FVKESK. This CDR3 is CASSQEWNTGELFF.